Here is one TCR beta chain with its context. The antigen is not known. This CDR3 has 14 amino acids. V was cut by 6 bases and J by 4 bases, with 15 bases left in between. The germline CDR1 and CDR2 sequences are LNHDA and SQIVND (reference sequence). TCRdb keeps only in-frame clones here, not all; method: immunoSEQ multiplex PCR. The sample has about 85,000 clones, approximately 90% seen once. This specimen belongs to a study of T cell responses to AZD1222 COVID-19 vaccine. General study points: The donor cohort was predominantly white British with a female majority, and clonal diversity may have been underestimated.

Pooled samples include second doses given at about 4 or 12 weeks. This receptor was identified in an adult who received the AZD1222 COVID-19 vaccine. The material sequenced was peripheral blood, taken 28 days after the second AZD1222 dose. The V and J genes are TRBV19 and TRBJ1-2; perhaps TRBD1 as D (6 bases). CDR3 DNA sequence: TGTGCCAGTAGGGTACAGGGAGGTGGCTATGGCTACACCTTC. Residues: CASRVQGGGYGYTF.